The rows below give T cell receptor beta chains drawn from one sample of a study of Graves' ophthalmopathy and Graves' hyperthyroidism. TCRdb redid the calling of the multiplex PCR reads with MiXCR, one entry per CDR3 protein. In the table there are roughly 400,000 distinct CDR3 sequences, 15% to 20% of which are singletons. Sequenced input: peripheral blood. These receptors all stem from an adult woman with stable Graves' hyperthyroidism. Both conserved end residues are part of each CDR3. A D gene is named only where the DNA matches it firmly.

j_gene: TRBJ1-1
d_gene: .
v_gene: TRBV29-1
CDR3aa: CSVNSGGNTEAFF

j_gene: TRBJ2-7
d_gene: TRBD1
v_gene: TRBV7-8
CDR3aa: CASSLWTGGGEQYF

j_gene: .
d_gene: TRBD2
v_gene: TRBV6-9
CDR3aa: CASSYSRIIDHHGLAGGPSYEQYF

j_gene: TRBJ1-1
d_gene: .
v_gene: TRBV10-3
CDR3aa: CAISESISGNTEAFF

j_gene: TRBJ2-7
d_gene: .
v_gene: TRBV6-1
CDR3aa: CASSEGLGRTYEQYF

j_gene: TRBJ2-2
d_gene: .
v_gene: TRBV24-1
CDR3aa: CATSDLIAGELFF

j_gene: TRBJ1-5
d_gene: TRBD1
v_gene: TRBV19
CDR3aa: CASSEWDSSYSNQPQHF

j_gene: TRBJ2-2
d_gene: TRBD2
v_gene: TRBV6-1
CDR3aa: CASSGVSGTSVTGELFF

j_gene: TRBJ2-5
d_gene: .
v_gene: TRBV20-1
CDR3aa: CSARESGIETQYF

j_gene: TRBJ2-7
d_gene: .
v_gene: TRBV18
CDR3aa: CASSRPGEYEQYF

j_gene: TRBJ1-3
d_gene: .
v_gene: TRBV28
CDR3aa: CASSLAGQYEGNTIYF

j_gene: TRBJ2-3
d_gene: TRBD1
v_gene: TRBV7-2
CDR3aa: CASRLTGADTQYF

j_gene: TRBJ1-5
d_gene: .
v_gene: TRBV28
CDR3aa: CASSRLWGSNQPQHF

j_gene: TRBJ1-2
d_gene: .
v_gene: TRBV24-1
CDR3aa: CATSDYRGGRYGYTF

j_gene: TRBJ2-7
d_gene: .
v_gene: TRBV28
CDR3aa: CASSLRQLSSYEQYF

j_gene: TRBJ2-1
d_gene: TRBD2
v_gene: TRBV2
CDR3aa: CASSEGREFEQFF

j_gene: TRBJ1-5
d_gene: .
v_gene: TRBV6-2/TRBV6-3
CDR3aa: CASSNRVFQPQHF

j_gene: TRBJ2-7
d_gene: TRBD1
v_gene: TRBV6-5
CDR3aa: CASSYSGTGRNYEQYF

j_gene: TRBJ2-7
d_gene: .
v_gene: TRBV29-1
CDR3aa: CSVEDQVPGSQLEQYF

j_gene: TRBJ2-7
d_gene: TRBD2
v_gene: TRBV6-2/TRBV6-3
CDR3aa: CASRRGTSGTYEQYF

j_gene: TRBJ1-1
d_gene: .
v_gene: TRBV29-1
CDR3aa: CSVGLGAMNTEAFF